The subject of this entry is one T cell receptor (beta chain). The sample comes from a study of control samples from healthy donors and cancer patients. The germline gives CDR1 SEHNR, CDR2 FQNEAQ (reference sequence). The CDR3 contains 16 residues. V was clipped by 0 bases and J by 5 bases, with 13 bases between them. The table came from immunoSEQ multiplex PCR; TCRdb's copy has only in-frame clones and leaves some out. The sample has 100,000 or so clones; 80% to 90% are singletons. Sequenced sample: blood. This TCR came from a woman in her fifties or sixties in good health. V gene TRBV7-9 combines with J gene TRBJ2-2, with TRBD1 as a possible D gene (5 bases). The CDR3 is CASSLAQGERTGELFF. In DNA form, the CDR3 reads TGTGCCAGCAGCTTAGCCCAGGGCGAGAGAACCGGGGAGCTGTTTTTT.